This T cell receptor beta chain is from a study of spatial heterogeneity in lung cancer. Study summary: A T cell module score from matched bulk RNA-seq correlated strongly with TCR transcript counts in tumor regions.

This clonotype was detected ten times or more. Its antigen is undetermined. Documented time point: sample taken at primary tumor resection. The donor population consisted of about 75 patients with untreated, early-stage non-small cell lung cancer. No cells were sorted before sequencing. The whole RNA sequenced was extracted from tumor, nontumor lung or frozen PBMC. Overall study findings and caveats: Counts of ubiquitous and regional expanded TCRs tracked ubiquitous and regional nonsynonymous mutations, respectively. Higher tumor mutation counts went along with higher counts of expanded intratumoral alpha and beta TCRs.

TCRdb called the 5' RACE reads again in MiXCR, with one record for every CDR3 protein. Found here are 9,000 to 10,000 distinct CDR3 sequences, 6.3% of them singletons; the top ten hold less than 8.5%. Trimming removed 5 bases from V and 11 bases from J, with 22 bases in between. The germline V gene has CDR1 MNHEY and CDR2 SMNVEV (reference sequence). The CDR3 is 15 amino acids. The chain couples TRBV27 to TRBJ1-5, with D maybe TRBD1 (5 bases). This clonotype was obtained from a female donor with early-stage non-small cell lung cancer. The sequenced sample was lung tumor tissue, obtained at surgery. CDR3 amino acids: CASSPLVQEIGAQHF. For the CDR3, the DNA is TGTGCCAGCAGTCCTTTGGTACAGGAGATTGGGGCCCAGCATTTT.